This TCR beta chain was captured by sequencing in a study of blood T cell repertoires in COVID-19. Study overall: The cDNA or gDNA used as material had been derived from T cells, B-cell-depleted T cells, or PBMCs.

Germline V gives CDR1 GTSNPN, CDR2 SVGIG (reference sequence). The V end lost 1 base, the J end lost 5 bases, and 9 bases lay between the germline ends. The CDR3 sequence is 13 residues long. Measured with immunoSEQ multiplex PCR; TCRdb has only the in-frame clones, and not every one. The repertoire includes some 180,000 clones, around 85% of them detected once, and roughly 8.2% sits in the top ten. This sequence joins TRBV30 and TRBJ1-5, with no clear D. Sequencing was done on a sample of peripheral blood. This TCR was recovered from a woman aged 60-70 years with acute or convalescent COVID-19. Written as DNA, the CDR3 is TGTGCCTGGAGTGATCAGAGGGATCAGCCCCAGCATTTT. Translating it yields CAWSDQRDQPQHF.